Below are 16 T cell receptor beta chains sequenced from a single sample in a study of cytomegalovirus exposure and HLA in healthy donors. PCR employed 60 Vbeta and 13 Jbeta primers. Profiling relied on immunoSEQ multiplex PCR, and the TCRdb table lists in-frame clones only, not all of them. The listing records 150,000 or so clones. Sequenced material: PBMCs. The receptors stem from a woman aged 18-29 years in good health and CMV-seronegative.

V and J are TRBV14 and TRBJ2-1, with 7 bases fitting TRBD1. The CDR3 is 14 amino acids. The V and J ends lost 2 bases and 7 bases, in that order; junction bases with no gene match: 5. Germline CDR1 is SGHDN and CDR2 is FVKESK. CDR3 sequence: CASSQFSGGNEQFF. CDR3 nucleotides: TGTGCCAGCAGCCAATTTTCAGGGGGTAATGAGCAGTTCTTC.

CDR3 DNA sequence: TGTGCCAGCAGTGAAATCGCGGGAGAGGTCTACGAGCAGTACTTC. Its translation is CASSEIAGEVYEQYF. The chain is built from TRBV6-1 and TRBJ2-7, with 7 bases aligning to TRBD2. The J segment lost 3 bases and the V segment lost 2 bases, leaving 7 bases of the junction unmatched. The CDR3 is made up of 15 amino acids. Germline V gene data show CDR1 as MNHNS and CDR2 as SASEGT.

In DNA form, the CDR3 reads TGTGCCAGCAGCTTGGCTGGACAGGGGATTTATGGCTACACCTTC. Residues: CASSLAGQGIYGYTF. The V and J genes are TRBV5-4 and TRBJ1-2; TRBD1 matches at 9 bases. The germline CDR1 and CDR2 sequences are SGHNT and YYREEE (reference sequence). The V gene end was trimmed by 0 bases and the J gene end by 5 bases; junction bases not matched to a gene: 5. The CDR3 consists of 15 residues.

The rearrangement joins TRBV30 to TRBJ1-1; D is uncertain. Germline V gene lookup returns CDR1 GTSNPN and CDR2 SVGIG (reference sequence). The V end lost 2 bases, the J end lost 6 bases, and 7 bases lay between the germline ends. This CDR3 region has 11 residues. The CDR3 loop reads CAWSPLPEAFF. The DNA of the CDR3 is TGTGCCTGGAGTCCCCTTCCTGAAGCTTTCTTT.

The chain employs TRBV5-6 and TRBJ1-1; TRBD1 is a possible D gene (6 bases). Trimming stripped 3 bases from V and 4 bases from J, with 13 bases between. CDR1 SGHDT and CDR2 YYEEEE come from the germline V gene. The CDR3 length is 14 residues. CDR3 bases: TGTGCCAGCAGCTCAACAGGGTTGAGCACTGAAGCTTTCTTT. Translation: CASSSTGLSTEAFF.

The chain links TRBV6-5 to TRBJ2-5; 7 bases map to TRBD1. The V gene's germline CDR1 is MNHEY and CDR2 SVGAGI. The CDR3 runs 12 residues. The trim removed 0 bases at V and 11 bases at J, leaving 3 bases unmatched. The CDR3 loop is CASSYSTGPQYF. CDR3 nucleotides: TGTGCCAGCAGTTACTCGACAGGGCCGCAGTACTTC.

The V gene is TRBV6-1, the J gene TRBJ2-3; D might be TRBD2 (6 bases). CDR3 length: 14 amino acids. Germline V gene lookup returns CDR1 MNHNS and CDR2 SASEGT. Trimming shortened V by 8 bases and J by 0 bases, and 12 bases separated the two germline ends. DNA for the CDR3: TGTGCCAGCGGGGATGGGACTAGCACAGATACGCAGTATTTT. This encodes CASGDGTSTDTQYF.

This chain joins TRBV5-6 and TRBJ2-2; 8 nucleotides align to TRBD1. This CDR3 has 16 amino acids. CDR1 is SGHDT, CDR2 YYEEEE, per germline. V lost 4 bases to trimming and J lost 3 bases; unmatched junction nucleotides: 8. The CDR3 protein is CASSHQGARDTGELFF. The CDR3 DNA follows: TGTGCCAGCAGCCATCAGGGGGCACGGGACACCGGGGAGCTGTTTTTT. The entire variable domain, with the rest obtained from reference TRBV5-6 and TRBJ2-2, is as follows: DAGVTQSPTHLIKTRGQQVTLRCSPKSGHDTVSWYQQALGQGPQFIFQYYEEEERQRGNFPDRFSGHQFPNYSSELNVNALLLGDSALYLCASSHQGARDTGELFFGEGSRLTVL.

This chain connects TRBV5-4 to TRBJ2-5, with 9 nucleotides matching TRBD1. TRBJ2-7 explains the end of the DNA better; the J call may be wrong. CDR3 length: 14 residues. Germline CDR1 and CDR2: SGHNT and YYREEE (reference sequence). The CDR3 nucleotides are TGTGCCAGCAGCACACGGACAGGGGATTACGAGCAGTACTTC. It yields the protein CASSTRTGDYEQYF.

The chain joins TRBV18 to TRBJ2-7; 13 positions agree with TRBD2. Germline values: CDR1 KGHSH, CDR2 LQKENI. The CDR3 contains 14 residues. V trimming: 5 bases; J trimming: 5 bases; junction bases outside the gene matches: 3. The CDR3 DNA reads TGTGCCAGCTCAGGACTAGCGGGAGTTAACGAGCAGTACTTC. Amino acids: CASSGLAGVNEQYF.

V gene TRBV5-8 combines with J gene TRBJ2-7; 9 nucleotides line up with TRBD2. Germline trimming cut 0 bases from V and 5 bases from J; bases unmatched to any gene: 3. Germline CDR1 SGHTS, CDR2 YDEGEE. This CDR3 has 14 residues. CDR3 bases: TGTGCCAGCAGCTTGGAGGGACTAGCCGACGAGCAGTACTTC. Residues: CASSLEGLADEQYF.

The rearrangement uses TRBV5-1 and TRBJ2-2; 7 bases align to TRBD2. There are 14 residues in the CDR3. Germline V gives CDR1 SGHRS, CDR2 YFSETQ. V lost 5 bases and J lost 3; bases outside the gene matches: 4. The CDR3 DNA follows: TGCGCCAGCAGGAGGGACTATGACACCGGGGAGCTGTTTTTT. Protein product: CASRRDYDTGELFF.

This chain connects TRBV7-3 to TRBJ2-3, with 8 bases aligning to TRBD2. CDR3 length: 12 amino acids. V lost 5 bases to trimming and J lost 7 bases; unmatched junction nucleotides: 2. CDR1 and CDR2 (germline): SGHTA, FQGTGA. The CDR3: CASSPGGYTQYF. The CDR3 DNA sequence: TGTGCCAGCAGCCCGGGGGGGTATACGCAGTATTTT.

The rearrangement uses TRBV6-1 and TRBJ2-5; no clear D gene. This CDR3 contains 15 residues. V was shortened by 2 bases and J by 5 bases, with 15 bases between the two germline ends. Germline-derived CDR1 and CDR2 are MNHNS and SASEGT. As DNA, the CDR3 is TGTGCCAGCAGTGAAAGCAACGTGTTTTTTGAGACCCAGTACTTC. Amino acid sequence: CASSESNVFFETQYF.

The chain joins TRBV9 to TRBJ2-2; 7 bases are shared with TRBD1. Trimming cost V 2 bases and J 1 base; bases outside gene matches: 2. The CDR3 consists of 15 residues. Germline assignment: CDR1 SGDLS and CDR2 YYNGEE. The CDR3 coding sequence is TGTGCCAGCAGCGTCCGGGACAGGAACACCGGGGAGCTGTTTTTT. It specifies CASSVRDRNTGELFF.

This rearrangement joins TRBV7-9 to TRBJ2-3; 7 nucleotides align to TRBD2. CDR1 and CDR2 from the germline V gene are SEHNR and FQNEAQ (reference sequence). This CDR3 is 19 amino acids long. V gave up 4 bases and J gave up 5 bases; unmatched junction bases: 21. The chain's CDR3 is CASSSYSSPPSGGLDTQYF. DNA for the CDR3: TGTGCCAGCAGCTCCTACTCCAGTCCTCCTAGCGGCGGTTTAGATACGCAGTATTTT.